This T cell receptor (beta chain) comes out of a study of neurological immune-mediated disorders. Deletions cut 3 bases from V and 3 bases from J, with 11 bases between. CDR3 length: 14 amino acids. Germline assignment: CDR1 SGHAT and CDR2 FQNNGV. TCRdb reprocessed the 5' RACE reads with MiXCR, giving one entry per CDR3 protein. The table has tens of thousands of distinct CDR3 sequences, under 4.5% seen once; the top ten hold roughly 5.6%. Time point described: longitudinal time-point 3. Source material was 2 million unsorted PBMCs, stored at -80 °C in RNAlater. The table lists this clonotype with many counts.

V usage is TRBV11-2 and J usage is TRBJ1-2; D not certain. Sequences were obtained from PBMCs. The source is a woman aged 55 to 70 with multiple sclerosis. CDR3 sequence (DNA): TGTGCCAGCAGCTTGACACCAAGGGACTATGGCTACACCTTC. Its protein is CASSLTPRDYGYTF.